The 13 T cell receptor beta chains below all came from one sample that was sequenced in a study of circulating CD8 cells and anti-PD-1 response in melanoma. Four subsets defined by PD-1 and/or TIGIT were sorted from live CD3+CD8+TCRalphabeta+ cells. Using around 14 ng of total RNA, TCR libraries were made with the QIAseq Immune Repertoire TCR panel. TCRdb reprocessed the reads via MiXCR and lists one record per CDR3 protein. The data contain around 160 distinct CDR3 sequences, 10% to 15% of them singletons. This specimen was CD8+ T cells from PBMCs, taken at baseline or after one month of anti-PD-1 therapy (not recorded which). The receptors come from a human donor with melanoma.

This clonotype is large by share. The J gene is TRBJ2-1, the V gene TRBV6-2 or TRBV6-3, with D hard to call. CDR3 length equals 15 residues. CDR1 and CDR2 (germline): MNHEY, SVGEGT. Trimming took 2 bases from V and 3 from J, leaving 11 bases between them. CDR3 sequence (DNA): TGTGCCAGCAGTTACGAGGACGGGTACTACAATGAGCAGTTCTTC. Encoded protein: CASSYEDGYYNEQFF.

This clonotype ranks as large (0.1 to 1%). V gene TRBV29-1 combines with J gene TRBJ2-5, with 7 bases that match TRBD1. Trimming took 5 bases from V and 2 from J; bases not matched to a gene: 5. The CDR3 consists of 13 residues. Germline V gives CDR1 SQVTM, CDR2 ANQGSEA. The CDR3 coding sequence is TGCAGCGTTCCGGGACAGATACAAGAGACCCAGTACTTC. As protein: CSVPGQIQETQYF. Variable domain in full (rest from reference TRBV29-1 and TRBJ2-5): SAVISQKPSRDICQRGTSLTIQCQVDSQVTMMFWYRQQPGQSLTLIATANQGSEATYESGFVIDKFPISRPNLTFSTLTVSNMSPEDSSIYLCSVPGQIQETQYFGPGTRLLVL.

This clonotype rates as hyperexpanded. The rearrangement links TRBV19 to TRBJ2-1; no clear D gene. In germline, CDR1 is LNHDA, CDR2 SQIVND (reference sequence). The length of the CDR3 is 13 residues. Here the CDR3 reads CGSRSPLYNEQFF. The CDR3 region has the DNA TGTGGGTCTCGGTCCCCTCTCTACAATGAGCAGTTCTTC.

This clonotype is deemed medium-sized. The rearrangement uses TRBV19 and TRBJ2-7, with D tentatively TRBD2 (6 bases). Germline CDR1 is LNHDA and CDR2 is SQIVND (reference sequence). The V end lost 3 bases, the J end lost 7 bases, and 19 bases lay between the germline ends. The CDR3 is 15 amino acids. CDR3: CASSMGGGSREEQYF. The CDR3 DNA is TGTGCCAGTAGTATGGGGGGTGGCAGCCGTGAAGAGCAGTACTTC.

Notes on this clonotype: At one end the junction does not follow the germline gene, possibly because of a read error. The chain carries TRBV2 and TRBJ2-2, with TRBD2 identical over 9 bases. Germline V CDR1 and CDR2: SNHLY, FYNNEI. CDR3 length: 14 amino acids. The CDR3 here is CAGERGAYTGELFF. The CDR3 DNA follows: TGTGCCGGCGAGCGGGGGGCTTACACCGGGGAGCTGTTCTTT. Variable domain in full (rest from reference TRBV2 and TRBJ2-2): EPEVTQTPSHQVTQMGQEVILRCVPISNHLYFYWYRQILGQKVEFLVSFYNNEISEKSEIFDDQFSVERPDGSNFTLKIRSTKLEDSAMYFCAGERGAYTGELFFGEGSRLTVL.

As concerns this clonotype: In this CDR3 the conserved last residue, phenylalanine or tryptophan, is missing, so a read error is likely. Because the CDR3's place on the DNA is in doubt, the DNA is left out and the CDR3 is given as listed by TCRdb. The chain employs TRBV21-1 and TRBJ2-7; the D call in the table, TRBD1, was not verified against the DNA. TRBV21-1 counts as a pseudogene. Both ends counted, the CDR3 spans 15 residues. The CDR3 sequence: CASIAPGTKSYEQYL.

By sample fraction, this clonotype is large. Since no conserved phenylalanine or tryptophan closes the CDR3, a read error is the likely cause. The chain joins TRBV5-8 to TRBJ2-4; 8 bases fit TRBD1. Trimming took 4 bases from V and 0 from J; bases not matched to a gene: 6. The CDR3 runs 16 residues. Per germline, CDR1 SGHTS and CDR2 YDEGEE. The CDR3 coding sequence is TGTGCCAGCAGCAAGGGACAGGCACTAGCCAAAAACATTCAGTACTAC. Translation: CASSKGQALAKNIQYY.

Details on this clonotype: A much bigger clone sits one base away, suggesting this may be a read error. In this CDR3 the conserved last residue, phenylalanine or tryptophan, is missing, so a read error is likely. V gene TRBV20-1 combines with J gene TRBJ2-7; D is tentatively TRBD1 or TRBD2 (5 bases each). V dropped 3 bases and J dropped 7 bases, with 7 bases sitting between them. Germline assignment: CDR1 DFQATT and CDR2 SNEGSKA (reference sequence). CDR3 size: 10 residues. CDR3: CSASEGEQYL. The CDR3 DNA sequence: TGCAGTGCTAGTGAGGGGGAGCAGTACCTC.

This clonotype is labeled as hyperexpanded. The rearrangement uses TRBV9 and TRBJ2-2; TRBD1 matches 8 bases. Looked up from germline, CDR1 is SGDLS and CDR2 is YYNGEE. V was pared by 3 bases and J by 0 bases, with 10 bases of the junction left unmatched. The CDR3 extends over 18 amino acids. This CDR3 is CASSASPQGAANTGELFF. The CDR3 nucleotides read TGTGCCAGCAGCGCTTCGCCCCAGGGGGCGGCGAACACCGGGGAGCTGTTTTTT.

This clonotype is labeled medium-sized. This may arise from a read error, as a much more abundant clone is one base away. This chain links TRBV21-1 with TRBJ2-7; the D call TRBD1 from the table was never checked on the DNA. TRBV21-1 is assigned pseudogene status. The CDR3 loop spans 15 amino acids. The CDR3: CASIVPGTESYEQYF. In DNA, the CDR3 is TGTGCCAGCATCGTTCCCGGGACAGAGTCCTACGAGCAGTACTTC.

This clonotype qualifies as large (0.1 to 1%). The V call is TRBV13, the J call TRBJ1-1; tentatively, D is TRBD1 (6 bases). V was shortened by 5 bases and J by 5 bases, with 12 bases between the two germline ends. Germline CDR1 and CDR2: PRHDT and FYEKMQ (reference sequence). The CDR3 consists of 13 residues. The CDR3 nucleotides are TGTGCCAGCAGCGTTACAGGGCGGACTGAAGCTTTCTTT. Its translation: CASSVTGRTEAFF.

By share of the sample, this clonotype is hyperexpanded. V and J are TRBV2 and TRBJ2-1; D perhaps matches TRBD2 (6 bases). CDR3 length: 13 amino acids. Trimming shortened V by 4 bases and J by 7 bases, and 11 bases separated the two germline ends. Germline CDR1 and CDR2: SNHLY and FYNNEI. CDR3 loop: CASSVGGGNEQFF. Written as DNA, the CDR3 is TGTGCCAGCAGTGTAGGAGGAGGGAATGAGCAGTTCTTC.

In its sample, this clonotype is large. The V gene is TRBV19, the J gene TRBJ1-2, with D possibly matching TRBD1 (5 bases). The CDR3 consists of 15 residues. The germline gives CDR1 LNHDA, CDR2 SQIVND (reference sequence). Deletions cut 0 bases from V and 2 bases from J, with 10 bases between. The CDR3 sequence is CASSIDWGSNYGYTF. CDR3 bases: TGTGCCAGTAGTATAGATTGGGGGTCCAACTATGGCTACACCTTC.